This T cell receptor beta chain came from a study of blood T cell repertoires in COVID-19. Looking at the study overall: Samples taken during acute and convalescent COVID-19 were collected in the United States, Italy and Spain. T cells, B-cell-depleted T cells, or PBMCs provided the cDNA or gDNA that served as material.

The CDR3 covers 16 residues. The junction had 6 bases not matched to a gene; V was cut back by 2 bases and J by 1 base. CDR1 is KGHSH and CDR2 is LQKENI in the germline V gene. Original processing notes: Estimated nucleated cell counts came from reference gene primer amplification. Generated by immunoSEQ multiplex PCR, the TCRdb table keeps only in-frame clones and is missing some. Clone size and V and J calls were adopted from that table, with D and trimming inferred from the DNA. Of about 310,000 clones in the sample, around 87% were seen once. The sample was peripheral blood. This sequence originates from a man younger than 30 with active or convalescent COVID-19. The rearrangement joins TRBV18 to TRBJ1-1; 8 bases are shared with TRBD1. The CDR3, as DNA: TGTGCCAGCTCACCATCCTTGGGACAGGCGAACACTGAAGCTTTCTTT. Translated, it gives CASSPSLGQANTEAFF.